This entry concerns a single T cell receptor beta chain. Antigen unknown. The data were obtained in a study of CD8+ T cells in alopecia areata. General study results and limits: The treated group had a single nonresponder, limiting CD8+ expansion-response conclusions.

RNA was extracted and reverse transcribed into cDNA as the sequencing template. The data were produced by immunoSEQ multiplex PCR, yet TCRdb's version contains in-frame clones alone and is incomplete. This sample has approximately 180,000 clones; roughly 50% occur once, and the top ten carry 10% to 11%. Treatment of the sample: oral pan-JAK inhibitor, 5-10 mg twice daily. The sample was CD8+ T cells sorted from blood, taken at week 24, from a patient treated with tofacitinib. The TCR comes from a human donor with alopecia areata.

The CDR3: CASSPGLAGGPNEQFF. The CDR3 DNA is TGTGCCAGCAGCCCGGGACTAGCGGGGGGGCCCAATGAGCAGTTCTTC. This rearrangement joins TRBV7-2 to TRBJ2-1; 16 bases map to TRBD2. The CDR3 is made up of 16 amino acids. The germline CDR1 and CDR2 sequences are SGHTA and FQGNSA. Losses at the gene ends were 5 bases for V and 6 bases for J; bases not matched to a gene: 4.